This record covers a single T cell receptor beta chain. The record originates from a study of control samples from healthy donors and cancer patients. Assay: immunoSEQ multiplex PCR; the TCRdb copy retains only in-frame clones and omits some. Of approximately 150,000 clones listed, 89% are singletons. V lost 0 bases, J lost 2 bases, and 7 bases stayed unmatched. CDR3 length: 18 amino acids. Material for sequencing was blood. V and J are TRBV5-3 and TRBJ2-2, with 10 bases fitting TRBD2. TRBV5-3 is an ORF, and what it does is uncertain. This TCR came from a man aged 25-40 years in good health. The CDR3 spells CARSLVSGRLTNTGELFF. CDR3 sequence (DNA): TGTGCCAGAAGCTTGGTTAGCGGGAGGCTAACTAACACCGGGGAGCTGTTTTTT.